These 24 T cell receptor beta chains originate from one sample sequenced in a study of control samples from healthy donors and cancer patients. Here immunoSEQ multiplex PCR was the method, and the copy in TCRdb shows in-frame clones only, minus some. The sample includes 85,000 to 95,000 clones, approximately 90% of them seen just once. Material: blood. Every receptor here comes from a woman aged 70-85 years in good health.

This rearrangement joins TRBV9 to TRBJ2-7; no reliable D call. Trimming removed 0 bases at V and 4 bases at J, with 14 bases between. Germline CDR1 SGDLS, CDR2 YYNGEE. This CDR3 is built from 15 residues. The CDR3 bases are TGTGCCAGCAGCGTAGGTCCCTCGATGATATACGAGCAGTACTTC. Translated, it gives CASSVGPSMIYEQYF.

This chain links TRBV15 with TRBJ1-1, with D possibly being TRBD1 (6 bases). V was cut by 4 bases and J by 5 bases, with 20 bases left in between. Germline V CDR1 and CDR2: LNHNV, YYDKDF (reference sequence). The CDR3 spans 16 residues. The CDR3 protein is CATSTKLRGGSTEAFF. The CDR3 DNA sequence: TGTGCCACCAGCACGAAACTTAGGGGGGGAAGTACTGAAGCTTTCTTT. The entire variable domain, with the rest obtained from reference TRBV15 and TRBJ1-1, is as follows: DAMVIQNPRYQVTQFGKPVTLSCSQTLNHNVMYWYQQKSSQAPKLLFHYYDKDFNNEADTPDNFQSRRPNTSFCFLDIRSPGLGDTAMYLCATSTKLRGGSTEAFFGQGTRLTVV.

The genes are TRBV12-3 or TRBV12-4 and TRBJ1-2; D remains ambiguous. Trimming removed 6 bases at V and 0 bases at J, with 5 bases between. This CDR3 is built from 12 residues. The CDR3: CASRGPNYGYTF. DNA of the CDR3: TGTGCCAGCAGAGGACCTAACTATGGCTACACCTTC.

V usage is TRBV2 and J usage is TRBJ1-1; the D gene is possibly TRBD1 (5 bases). The CDR3 covers 14 residues. Trimming pared 8 bases from V and 1 base from J, leaving 14 bases between. CDR1 is SNHLY and CDR2 is FYNNEI in the germline V gene. CDR3 amino acids: CASAWGFTNTEAFF. CDR3 bases: TGTGCCAGCGCATGGGGGTTTACGAACACTGAAGCTTTCTTT.

The chain couples TRBV6-5 to TRBJ1-2; perhaps TRBD1 as D (6 bases). The CDR3 runs to 15 residues. V was shortened by 6 bases and J by 8 bases, with 22 bases between the two germline ends. CDR1 and CDR2 from the germline V gene are MNHEY and SVGAGI. The CDR3 is CASSDLLGHREGYTF. CDR3 nucleotide sequence: TGTGCCAGCAGCGATCTATTGGGCCACAGGGAAGGCTACACCTTC.

The chain carries TRBV7-6 and TRBJ2-3; 11 nucleotides agree with TRBD2. Germline CDR1 and CDR2: SGHVS and FNYEAQ. The V segment lost 4 bases and the J segment 2 bases; nucleotides outside the gene matches: 5. The CDR3 length is 16 residues. CDR3 loop: CASSWGLAADTDTQYF. As DNA, the CDR3 is TGTGCCAGCAGCTGGGGACTAGCGGCAGACACAGATACGCAGTATTTT.

The chain recombines TRBV5-5 with TRBJ2-3, with D possibly being TRBD1 or TRBD2 (5 bases each). The CDR3 has 17 amino acids. V shed 0 bases and J shed 6 bases, with 20 bases lying between them. Germline CDR1 is SGHKS and CDR2 is YYEKEE (reference sequence). The chain's CDR3 is CASSLAFGTLGGDTQYF. CDR3 in DNA: TGTGCCAGCAGCTTGGCCTTTGGGACCCTCGGCGGGGATACGCAGTATTTT.

V is TRBV6-1 and J is TRBJ1-3, with TRBD1 as a possible D gene (5 bases). CDR3 length: 17 residues. Trimming shortened V by 2 bases and J by 3 bases, and 17 bases separated the two germline ends. Germline V gene lookup returns CDR1 MNHNS and CDR2 SASEGT. The CDR3 reads CASSESRGFTSGNTIYF. The CDR3 nucleotides read TGTGCCAGCAGTGAAAGTCGGGGGTTTACTAGTGGAAACACCATATATTTT.

The V and J genes are TRBV9 and TRBJ1-3; no clear D gene. The germline gives CDR1 SGDLS, CDR2 YYNGEE. The ends were cut back, 2 bases at V and 0 bases at J, with 12 bases in the middle. The CDR3 has 16 residues. CDR3 in DNA: TGTGCCAGCAGCGTGGTCGCGGCGGACTCTGGAAACACCATATATTTT. Translation gives CASSVVAADSGNTIYF.

The chain carries TRBV7-2 and TRBJ1-1; D might be TRBD1 (5 bases). V was cut by 6 bases and J by 6 bases, with 23 bases left in between. Germline lookup yields CDR1 SGHTA and CDR2 FQGNSA. CDR3 length: 16 amino acids. CDR3 DNA: TGTGCCAGCAGACGCAGTCGGGGCAGGATGGGGGCTGAAGCTTTCTTT. Its protein is CASRRSRGRMGAEAFF.

The chain uses TRBV2 and TRBJ2-5, with D tentatively TRBD2 (6 bases). Germline CDR1 and CDR2: SNHLY and FYNNEI. Between the trimmed V and J ends, which lost 7 bases and 4 bases, there was a span of 13 bases. This CDR3 has 13 amino acids. CDR3 bases: TGTGCCAGCACTGGGGGGTTGGGAGAGACCCAGTACTTC. It translates to CASTGGLGETQYF.

The chain combines TRBV5-1 with TRBJ2-1; 14 bases are a match to TRBD2. V was clipped by 4 bases and J by 7 bases; unmatched bases: 13. CDR3 length: 18 amino acids. The V gene's germline CDR1 is SGHRS and CDR2 YFSETQ. The CDR3 spells CASSRGLAGAGLGNEQFF. The CDR3 DNA reads as TGCGCCAGCAGCAGGGGACTAGCGGGGGCCGGTCTGGGGAATGAGCAGTTCTTC.

CDR3 DNA: TGTGCCAGCAGTTCTCCGACTAGCGCCCAACACAATGAGCAGTTCTTC. Encoded protein: CASSSPTSAQHNEQFF. The chain joins TRBV6-2 or TRBV6-3 to TRBJ2-1; 8 bases line up with TRBD2. V shed 4 bases, J shed 5 bases, and the junction held 10 bases outside the gene matches. The CDR3 covers 16 residues. Looked up from germline, CDR1 is MNHEY and CDR2 is SVGEGT.

This chain connects TRBV2 to TRBJ2-3, with D maybe TRBD2 (5 bases). The length of the CDR3 is 14 residues. Per germline, CDR1 SNHLY and CDR2 FYNNEI. V lost 4 bases to trimming and J lost 3 bases, with 11 bases between them. The CDR3 DNA sequence: TGTGCCAGCAGTGGGCGGGTTGGGACAGATACGCAGTATTTT. Residues: CASSGRVGTDTQYF.

This rearrangement joins TRBV9 to TRBJ2-3; 8 nucleotides match TRBD2. The CDR3 totals 16 residues. The ends lost 5 bases at V and 4 bases at J; junction bases unmatched: 12. The germline CDR1 and CDR2 sequences are SGDLS and YYNGEE. The CDR3 DNA follows: TGTGCCAGCAGTCCCACCGGAGCGGGAGCCGCAGATACGCAGTATTTT. Translating it yields CASSPTGAGAADTQYF.

This clone was seen a single time. The genes are TRBV30 and TRBJ1-1; 7 bases align to TRBD1. The CDR3 runs to 12 residues. CDR1 and CDR2 (germline): GTSNPN, SVGIG (reference sequence). V lost 3 bases, J lost 12 bases, and 10 bases stayed unmatched. In nucleotides, the CDR3 is TGTGCCTGGAGGGGCGTAACAGGGGTAACTTTCTTT. It yields the protein CAWRGVTGVTFF.

The chain combines TRBV7-9 with TRBJ1-6, with 7 bases fitting TRBD1. CDR1 and CDR2 from the germline V gene are SEHNR and FQNEAQ (reference sequence). With V trimmed by 1 base and J by 11 bases, 5 bases remained unmatched. CDR3 length: 14 residues. CDR3 region: CASSLEGQVAPLHF. The CDR3 bases are TGTGCCAGCAGCTTAGAAGGACAGGTCGCACCCCTCCACTTT.

The chain uses TRBV7-6 and TRBJ2-3; tentatively, D is TRBD1 (5 bases). Germline assignment: CDR1 SGHVS and CDR2 FNYEAQ. This CDR3 is built from 17 residues. V gave up 5 bases and J gave up 2 bases, with 20 bases separating them. CDR3 amino acids: CASSPTGAHHHTDTQYF. Here the CDR3 DNA reads TGTGCCAGCAGCCCCACTGGGGCGCACCATCACACAGATACGCAGTATTTT.

V usage is TRBV4-1 and J usage is TRBJ2-2, with no clear D. CDR1 and CDR2 (germline): MGHRA, YSYEKL. V lost 4 bases and J lost 7, with 7 bases in between. This CDR3 has 12 amino acids. The CDR3 nucleotides read TGCGCCAGCAGCCGCGAGGTCGGGGAGCTGTTTTTT. It codes for CASSREVGELFF.

There are a few counts of this clone. The CDR3 sequence: CASSVGPTNTEAFF. The CDR3 DNA is TGTGCCAGCAGCGTAGGGCCCACGAACACTGAAGCTTTCTTT. The V and J genes are TRBV9 and TRBJ1-1; D gene unclear. Deletions cut 0 bases from V and 1 base from J, with 7 bases between. Per germline, CDR1 SGDLS and CDR2 YYNGEE. The CDR3 contains 14 residues.

The chain joins TRBV6-6 to TRBJ2-1, with TRBD1 matching over 8 bases. Germline trimming cut 5 bases from V and 8 bases from J; bases unmatched to any gene: 11. The germline gives CDR1 MNHNY, CDR2 SVGAGI (reference sequence). The CDR3 totals 15 residues. CDR3: CASSRGQGSLDEQFF. CDR3 DNA: TGTGCCAGCAGTAGAGGACAGGGAAGTTTAGATGAGCAGTTCTTC.

The V gene is TRBV27, the J gene TRBJ1-4; tentative D call: TRBD1 (6 bases). The CDR3 contains 13 residues. The germline V gene has CDR1 MNHEY and CDR2 SMNVEV (reference sequence). Trimming removed 5 bases at V and 7 bases at J, with 11 bases between. In DNA, the CDR3 is TGTGCCAGCAGTACAGGGTTCAGTGAAAAACTGTTTTTT. This gives the protein CASSTGFSEKLFF. The full variable domain, in which reference TRBV27 and TRBJ1-4 provide the parts outside the CDR3, is EAQVTQNPRYLITVTGKKLTVTCSQNMNHEYMSWYRQDPGLGLRQIYYSMNVEVTDKGDVPEGYKVSRKEKRNFPLILESPSPNQTSLYFCASSTGFSEKLFFGSGTQLSVL.

The chain recombines TRBV6-1 with TRBJ1-2; no clear D. The V gene's germline CDR1 is MNHNS and CDR2 SASEGT. V lost 0 bases to trimming and J lost 3 bases, with 17 bases between them. The CDR3 runs to 17 residues. DNA for the CDR3: TGTGCCAGCAGTGAAGCGCTATCGGTTCGGACCTACTATGGCTACACCTTC. Amino acids: CASSEALSVRTYYGYTF.

The table lists this clone with a few counts. The CDR3 nucleotides are TGTGCCAGTAGTATGGTCGGGACAGGTAATTCACCCCTCCACTTT. Protein sequence: CASSMVGTGNSPLHF. The chain employs TRBV19 and TRBJ1-6, with 8 bases identical to TRBD1. Trimming cost V 3 bases and J 6 bases; bases outside gene matches: 4. The germline V gene has CDR1 LNHDA and CDR2 SQIVND (reference sequence). The CDR3 contains 15 residues.